The TCR beta chain under discussion was sequenced for a study of monozygotic twins with inflammatory bowel disease. Study outcomes and limitations: The study found lower TCRbeta diversity (inverse Simpson) in IBD patients than in healthy co-twins.

For this clonotype: No antigen is known for it.

TCRdb reanalyzed the 5' RACE reads and collapses them to one entry per CDR3 protein, without DNA. In all, the sample yields over 35,000 distinct CDR3 sequences. The sequenced material came from blood. This sequence originates from a human donor with ulcerative colitis or Crohn's disease, or a healthy co-twin of an affected twin (not recorded which).

CDR3: CASRVPRGVRNEQFF. The gene calls are TRBV6-1 and TRBJ2-1; the D gene TCRdb calls, TRBD1, cannot be checked with no DNA. Germline loops: CDR1 MNHNS, CDR2 SASEGT. There are 15 residues in the CDR3.